The 23 T cell receptor beta chains listed next were all sequenced from one sample in a study of radiotherapy plus CTLA-4 blockade in lung cancer. Clones were sequenced by immunoSEQ multiplex PCR, and TCRdb holds only the in-frame ones, with some missing. The profile shows some 23,000 clones, around 70% of them singletons. This specimen was peripheral blood, taken from a patient treated with radiotherapy plus ipilimumab. The receptors shown here come from a human donor with non-small cell lung cancer who had stable disease on radiotherapy plus ipilimumab.

The chain employs TRBV6-1 and TRBJ1-2; D call uncertain. V lost 3 bases and J 5 bases, leaving 22 bases between the germline ends. The CDR3 loop spans 17 amino acids. Germline V CDR1 and CDR2: MNHNS, SASEGT. The CDR3 nucleotides read TGTGCCAGCAGTGATGGGTCCCGGTTAGCAGGCCTATATGGCTACACCTTC. Its translation is CASSDGSRLAGLYGYTF.

The CDR3 nucleotides are TGTGCCAGCAGCTTAGCGCAAGCGGGAGGGCGGTTCGAGACCCAGTACTTC. Translating it yields CASSLAQAGGRFETQYF. This chain links TRBV7-2 with TRBJ2-5; 10 bases agree with TRBD2. Germline V gene lookup returns CDR1 SGHTA and CDR2 FQGNSA. The CDR3 has 17 amino acids. Trimming cost V 0 bases and J 5 bases; bases outside gene matches: 9.

The V and J genes are TRBV2 and TRBJ2-2, with D possibly being TRBD2 (6 bases). The CDR3 extends over 14 amino acids. Germline lookup yields CDR1 SNHLY and CDR2 FYNNEI. V gave up 6 bases and J gave up 1 base, with 9 bases separating them. CDR3 residues: CASRVSGNTGELFF. As DNA, the CDR3 is TGTGCCAGCAGGGTTAGCGGGAACACCGGGGAGCTGTTTTTT.

The chain carries TRBV5-1 and TRBJ2-2, with 7 bases fitting TRBD1. Germline trimming cut 7 bases from V and 4 bases from J; bases unmatched to any gene: 7. The germline CDR1 and CDR2 sequences are SGHRS and YFSETQ. This CDR3 is 14 amino acids long. CDR3 DNA: TGCGCCAGCTGCGACAGGGTCTCCACCGGGGAGCTGTTTTTT. Translated: CASCDRVSTGELFF.

V gene TRBV19 combines with J gene TRBJ1-1, with unresolved D. Germline V gene lookup returns CDR1 LNHDA and CDR2 SQIVND (reference sequence). The CDR3 extends over 15 amino acids. The germline V and J ends were trimmed by 5 bases and 4 bases, with 17 bases remaining between them. The chain's CDR3 is CASSPPPARGTEAFF. In DNA, the CDR3 is TGTGCCAGTAGTCCGCCGCCCGCCCGGGGCACTGAAGCTTTCTTT.

Turning to this clone: The junction does not match germline at one end; this may be a read error. V usage is TRBV7-7 and J usage is TRBJ2-3, with a possible D match to TRBD2 (6 bases). The CDR3 spans 16 residues. From germline, CDR1 is SSHAT and CDR2 FNYEAQ (reference sequence). The CDR3 here is CASSPRRAGDTDTQYF. In DNA, the CDR3 is TGTGCTAGCAGTCCGAGGAGGGCGGGTGATACAGATACGCAGTATTTT.

The chain employs TRBV4-1 and TRBJ2-6; TRBD2 is a possible D gene (6 bases). The length of the CDR3 is 16 residues. V lost 8 bases, J lost 1 base, and 15 bases lay in between. The V gene's germline CDR1 is MGHRA and CDR2 YSYEKL. Here the CDR3 reads CASAETRGSGANVLTF. For the CDR3, the DNA is TGCGCCAGCGCGGAAACCCGGGGGTCTGGGGCCAACGTCCTGACTTTC.

The chain links TRBV6-1 to TRBJ2-1, with 7 bases identical to TRBD2. The CDR3 covers 14 residues. V was clipped by 7 bases and J by 12 bases; unmatched bases: 15. Per the germline V gene, CDR1 is MNHNS and CDR2 is SASEGT. In nucleotides, the CDR3 is TGTGCCAGCAAATCTAGCGGAGGAGGGTATGGGCAGTTCTTC. The encoded protein is CASKSSGGGYGQFF.

CDR3 loop: CASGLEQGAREQYF. In DNA, the CDR3 is TGTGCTAGTGGTTTAGAACAGGGGGCGCGGGAGCAGTACTTC. The chain employs TRBV12-5 and TRBJ2-7; 9 bases line up with TRBD1. This CDR3 is built from 14 residues. Germline CDR1 is LGHNT and CDR2 is FRNRAP. Trimming cost V 3 bases and J 7 bases; bases outside gene matches: 7.

The V call is TRBV10-3, the J call TRBJ2-3; TRBD2 matches at 12 bases. Unmatched junction bases numbered 13, after V lost 4 bases and J lost 5 bases. This CDR3 spans 18 amino acids. Germline CDR1 and CDR2: ENHRY and SYGVKD. Here the CDR3 DNA reads TGTGCCATCAGTGGTGCCGGGACTAGCGGGTCCTCGGTAGATACGCAGTATTTT. This codes for CAISGAGTSGSSVDTQYF.

The CDR3 protein is CASSPDRGPSYEQYF. The CDR3 DNA is TGTGCCAGTAGTCCAGACAGGGGGCCCTCCTACGAGCAGTACTTC. The rearrangement joins TRBV19 to TRBJ2-7, with 10 bases aligning to TRBD1. Losses at the gene ends were 5 bases for V and 0 bases for J; bases not matched to a gene: 4. This CDR3 is built from 15 residues. The germline gives CDR1 LNHDA, CDR2 SQIVND (reference sequence).

This chain links TRBV2 with TRBJ2-3, with D perhaps matching TRBD2 (6 bases). With 7 bases removed from V and 4 bases from J, the gap between germline ends came to 15 bases. This CDR3 has 14 residues. The germline CDR1 and CDR2 sequences are SNHLY and FYNNEI. CDR3 sequence (DNA): TGTGCCAGCATGGGACTTTACCCACCAGATACGCAGTATTTT. It specifies CASMGLYPPDTQYF.

This sequence joins TRBV10-3 and TRBJ2-3, with a weak D call TRBD2 (6 bases). This CDR3 comprises 14 residues. Germline assignment: CDR1 ENHRY and CDR2 SYGVKD. V dropped 6 bases and J dropped 4 bases, with 14 bases sitting between them. The CDR3 sequence: CAISEGTVPDTQYF. The CDR3 DNA sequence: TGTGCCATCAGCGAGGGGACTGTTCCAGATACGCAGTATTTT.

The rearrangement joins TRBV7-2 to TRBJ1-2; D might be TRBD1 (5 bases). The CDR3 spans 16 residues. Between the trimmed V and J ends, which lost 1 base and 2 bases, there was a span of 14 bases. Germline V gives CDR1 SGHTA, CDR2 FQGNSA. The CDR3 protein is CASSLDFWGANYGYTF. The CDR3 DNA is TGTGCCAGCAGCTTAGATTTCTGGGGCGCCAACTATGGCTACACCTTC.

The chain uses TRBV2 and TRBJ1-5, with 7 bases that match TRBD1. The trim removed 5 bases at V and 3 bases at J, leaving 4 bases unmatched. Germline V gene sequence: CDR1 SNHLY, CDR2 FYNNEI. The CDR3 has 14 residues. As DNA, the CDR3 is TGTGCCAGCAGTCTGACAGGGAACAATCAGCCCCAGCATTTT. This codes for CASSLTGNNQPQHF. Supplemented by reference TRBV2 and TRBJ1-5, the full variable domain reads EPEVTQTPSHQVTQMGQEVILRCVPISNHLYFYWYRQILGQKVEFLVSFYNNEISEKSEIFDDQFSVERPDGSNFTLKIRSTKLEDSAMYFCASSLTGNNQPQHFGDGTRLSIL.

The DNA of the CDR3 is TGCGCCAGCGCCTTAACAGATACGCAGTATTTT. Protein sequence: CASALTDTQYF. J is TRBJ2-3 and V is TRBV10-2, with D hard to call. V gave up 8 bases and J gave up 3 bases, with 6 bases separating them. The CDR3 contains 11 residues. Germline V gene lookup returns CDR1 WSHSY and CDR2 SAAADI.

V gene TRBV29-1 combines with J gene TRBJ2-2; D uncertain. The V end was cut by 4 bases, the J end by 6 bases, with 15 bases between. CDR3 length: 14 amino acids. Germline assignment: CDR1 SQVTM and CDR2 ANQGSEA. CDR3: CSVGAAGPAGELFF. The CDR3 DNA is TGCAGCGTTGGGGCGGCCGGTCCGGCCGGGGAGCTGTTTTTT.

The rearrangement links TRBV28 to TRBJ1-3; TRBD1 might be the D (6 bases). Trimming cost V 2 bases and J 0 bases, with 11 bases left between them. CDR3 length: 16 residues. CDR1 is MDHEN and CDR2 is SYDVKM in the germline V gene. This chain's CDR3 is CASSLRGLNSGNTIYF. CDR3 DNA sequence: TGTGCCAGCAGTTTACGGGGGCTGAACTCTGGAAACACCATATATTTT.

This clone has only one observation. The V and J genes are TRBV19 and TRBJ2-7; D is possibly TRBD2 (9 bases). This CDR3 region has 21 residues. V gave up 6 bases and J gave up 0 bases, with 33 bases separating them. Germline values: CDR1 LNHDA, CDR2 SQIVND (reference sequence). CDR3 sequence reads: CASSLSGQGGLAGRSSYEQYF. The CDR3 nucleotides read TGTGCCAGTAGCCTTTCCGGACAGGGCGGCCTAGCGGGACGGTCCTCCTACGAGCAGTACTTC.

The chain's CDR3 is CASSFPTPVGTEAFF. The DNA of the CDR3 is TGTGCCAGCAGCTTCCCCACCCCGGTAGGCACTGAAGCTTTCTTT. V and J are TRBV11-3 and TRBJ1-1; D is undetermined. The CDR3 runs to 15 residues. Trimming pared 3 bases from V and 4 bases from J, leaving 15 bases between. Germline V gives CDR1 SGHNT, CDR2 YENEEA.

The chain recombines TRBV10-2 with TRBJ1-2; possibly TRBD1 for D (5 bases). The V end was cut by 8 bases, the J end by 8 bases, with 18 bases between. The germline V gene encodes CDR1 WSHSY and CDR2 SAAADI. The CDR3 consists of 13 residues. This CDR3 is CASGAFRGGGYTF. The CDR3 nucleotides read TGCGCCAGCGGGGCTTTTAGGGGAGGAGGCTACACCTTC.

V usage is TRBV9 and J usage is TRBJ2-2; 15 bases align to TRBD2. The CDR3 has 18 amino acids. Germline V gene data show CDR1 as SGDLS and CDR2 as YYNGEE. V dropped 0 bases and J dropped 5; count of bases not matched to a gene: 5. CDR3 amino acids: CASSVEGTSGRRTGELFF. DNA for the CDR3: TGTGCCAGCAGCGTAGAGGGGACTAGCGGGAGGAGGACCGGGGAGCTGTTTTTT.

This chain links TRBV2 with TRBJ1-4; D gene uncertain. V was clipped by 6 bases and J by 0 bases, with 5 bases between them. Germline values: CDR1 SNHLY, CDR2 FYNNEI. CDR3 length: 13 amino acids. The CDR3 spells CASRPATNEKLFF. Written as DNA, the CDR3 is TGTGCCAGCAGGCCAGCAACTAATGAAAAACTGTTTTTT. The full variable domain, with the rest looked up from reference TRBV2 and TRBJ1-4, is EPEVTQTPSHQVTQMGQEVILRCVPISNHLYFYWYRQILGQKVEFLVSFYNNEISEKSEIFDDQFSVERPDGSNFTLKIRSTKLEDSAMYFCASRPATNEKLFFGSGTQLSVL.